Listed below are T cell receptor beta chains from one sample, sequenced in a study of patients and donors after allogeneic stem cell transplantation. TCRdb fed the RT-PCR reads into MiXCR, producing one record per CDR3 protein. The repertoire consists of over 25,000 distinct CDR3 sequences, with roughly a third occurring once and the leading ten covering around 76%. The sequencing sample was made of blood, either unsorted or a sorted T cell fraction (not recorded which). These receptors all stem from a human donor who was either an allogeneic HSCT recipient or a stem cell or donor lymphocyte infusion donor (not recorded which). It is not recorded whose cells these are; they may come from a transplant donor. Each CDR3 is given with its conserved first and last residue. Fields, in order: J gene, D gene, CDR3 length, clone size, V gene, CDR3 protein, CDR3 DNA. A D gene is named only where the DNA matches it firmly. Only some rows state a clone size, as once, few, many or a class for expanded clones.

J gene: TRBJ1-3
D gene: TRBD1
CDR3 length: 14
clone size: -
V gene: TRBV6-6
CDR3 protein: CASSYQQGGNTIYF
CDR3 DNA: TGTGCCAGCAGTTATCAACAGGGGGGAAACACCATATATTTT

J gene: TRBJ2-7
D gene: -
CDR3 length: 13
clone size: -
V gene: TRBV4-1
CDR3 protein: CASSQTGSYEQYF
CDR3 DNA: TGCGCCAGCAGCCAAACGGGCTCCTACGAGCAGTACTTC

J gene: TRBJ1-2
D gene: -
CDR3 length: 14
clone size: -
V gene: TRBV7-2
CDR3 protein: CASSLGAGIDGYTF
CDR3 DNA: TGTGCCAGCAGCTTAGGGGCAGGGATCGATGGCTACACCTTC

J gene: TRBJ2-1
D gene: -
CDR3 length: 15
clone size: once
V gene: TRBV14
CDR3 protein: CASSQWIGTYNEQFF
CDR3 DNA: TGTGCCAGCAGCCAATGGATAGGGACCTACAATGAGCAGTTCTTC

J gene: TRBJ1-5
D gene: TRBD1
CDR3 length: 15
clone size: few
V gene: TRBV7-2
CDR3 protein: CASSFGTVSNQPQHF
CDR3 DNA: TGTGCCAGCAGCTTCGGGACAGTCAGCAATCAGCCCCAGCATTTT

J gene: TRBJ1-1
D gene: TRBD1
CDR3 length: 14
clone size: many
V gene: TRBV29-1
CDR3 protein: CSVECQGGLTEAFF
CDR3 DNA: TGCAGCGTTGAATGCCAGGGGGGGCTCACTGAAGCTTTCTTT

J gene: TRBJ1-1
D gene: -
CDR3 length: 13
clone size: few
V gene: TRBV6-2/TRBV6-3
CDR3 protein: CASSFARGTEAFF
CDR3 DNA: TGTGCCAGCAGTTTTGCCAGGGGTACTGAAGCTTTCTTT

J gene: TRBJ1-6
D gene: -
CDR3 length: 13
clone size: -
V gene: TRBV20-1
CDR3 protein: CSASVGRASPLHF
CDR3 DNA: TGCAGTGCTAGTGTAGGGCGGGCTTCACCCCTCCACTTT

J gene: TRBJ1-1
D gene: TRBD1
CDR3 length: 13
clone size: -
V gene: TRBV2
CDR3 protein: CASSGQGNTGAFF
CDR3 DNA: TGTGCCAGCAGTGGACAGGGCAACACTGGAGCTTTCTTT

J gene: TRBJ1-1
D gene: -
CDR3 length: 17
clone size: -
V gene: TRBV7-9
CDR3 protein: CASSLSQGAGEKTEAFF
CDR3 DNA: TGTGCCAGCAGCTTGTCACAGGGAGCGGGAGAGAAAACTGAAGCTTTCTTT

J gene: TRBJ2-4
D gene: -
CDR3 length: 14
clone size: -
V gene: TRBV12-3/TRBV12-4
CDR3 protein: CASSWTLAKNIQYF
CDR3 DNA: TGTGCCAGCAGTTGGACCCTAGCCAAAAACATTCAGTACTTC

J gene: TRBJ2-7
D gene: -
CDR3 length: 13
clone size: -
V gene: TRBV7-9
CDR3 protein: CASSFLPRGSPYF
CDR3 DNA: TGTGCCAGCAGCTTCTTACCGCGGGGTAGTCCGTACTTC

J gene: TRBJ1-2
D gene: TRBD1
CDR3 length: 12
clone size: few
V gene: TRBV9
CDR3 protein: CASSGDRVGYTF
CDR3 DNA: TGTGCCAGCAGCGGGGACAGAGTGGGCTACACCTTC

J gene: TRBJ1-1
D gene: TRBD1
CDR3 length: 12
clone size: -
V gene: TRBV10-3
CDR3 protein: CAISTGQIEAFF
CDR3 DNA: TGTGCCATCAGCACGGGACAGATTGAAGCTTTCTTT

J gene: TRBJ2-1
D gene: -
CDR3 length: 12
clone size: few
V gene: TRBV7-2
CDR3 protein: CASSSTGTPGSF
CDR3 DNA: TGTGCCAGCAGCTCCACAGGGACCCCAGGTTCCTTC

J gene: TRBJ1-1
D gene: TRBD1
CDR3 length: 15
clone size: -
V gene: TRBV5-1
CDR3 protein: CASSYRTGVVAEAFF
CDR3 DNA: TGCGCCAGCAGCTACCGGACAGGGGTCGTGGCTGAAGCTTTCTTT

J gene: TRBJ2-2
D gene: -
CDR3 length: 13
clone size: -
V gene: TRBV7-9
CDR3 protein: CASSLRVAGELFF
CDR3 DNA: TGTGCCAGCAGCCTCAGGGTAGCCGGGGAGCTGTTTTTT

J gene: TRBJ1-1
D gene: -
CDR3 length: 16
clone size: few
V gene: TRBV4-3
CDR3 protein: CASSQGPGPGDTEAFF
CDR3 DNA: TGCGCCAGCAGCCAAGGCCCCGGCCCAGGGGACACTGAAGCTTTCTTT

J gene: TRBJ1-1
D gene: -
CDR3 length: 17
clone size: few
V gene: TRBV30
CDR3 protein: CAWSVFDRSGGNTEAFF
CDR3 DNA: TGTGCCTGGAGTGTTTTCGACAGATCGGGCGGGAACACTGAAGCTTTCTTT

J gene: TRBJ1-1
D gene: -
CDR3 length: 15
clone size: -
V gene: TRBV12-3/TRBV12-4
CDR3 protein: CASSATRGRDTEAFF
CDR3 DNA: TGTGCCAGCTCCGCCACCAGGGGACGGGACACTGAAGCTTTCTTT

J gene: TRBJ1-4
D gene: TRBD1
CDR3 length: 15
clone size: few
V gene: TRBV18
CDR3 protein: CASSPRGQGNEKLFF
CDR3 DNA: TGTGCCAGCTCACCGAGGGGACAGGGTAATGAAAAACTGTTTTTT

J gene: TRBJ2-1
D gene: -
CDR3 length: 16
clone size: -
V gene: TRBV7-6
CDR3 protein: CASSYAPQSGRNEQFF
CDR3 DNA: TGTGCCAGCAGCTACGCCCCCCAATCCGGTCGAAATGAGCAGTTCTTC

J gene: TRBJ1-6
D gene: -
CDR3 length: 14
clone size: few
V gene: TRBV7-2
CDR3 protein: CASSLEGPYSPLHF
CDR3 DNA: TGTGCCAGCAGCCTCGAAGGGCCCTATTCACCCCTCCACTTT

J gene: TRBJ1-5
D gene: -
CDR3 length: 16
clone size: -
V gene: TRBV6-2/TRBV6-3
CDR3 protein: CASSYSSRGESQPQHF
CDR3 DNA: TGTGCCAGCAGTTACTCGAGTAGGGGGGAAAGCCAGCCCCAGCATTTT

J gene: TRBJ1-6
D gene: -
CDR3 length: 14
clone size: -
V gene: TRBV18
CDR3 protein: CASSQGLINSPLHF
CDR3 DNA: TGTGCCAGCTCACAGGGACTTATCAATTCACCCCTCCACTTT

J gene: TRBJ1-6
D gene: TRBD1
CDR3 length: 16
clone size: -
V gene: TRBV16
CDR3 protein: CASSQSWDRNNSPLHF
CDR3 DNA: TGTGCCAGCAGCCAATCCTGGGACAGAAATAATTCACCCCTCCACTTT

J gene: TRBJ1-1
D gene: -
CDR3 length: 13
clone size: -
V gene: TRBV11-2
CDR3 protein: CASSYEQADEAFF
CDR3 DNA: TGTGCCAGCAGCTACGAACAGGCCGATGAAGCTTTCTTT

J gene: TRBJ2-1
D gene: TRBD2
CDR3 length: 15
clone size: few
V gene: TRBV7-9
CDR3 protein: CASSLRTSSYNEQFF
CDR3 DNA: TGTGCCAGCAGCTTACGGACTAGCTCCTACAATGAGCAGTTCTTC

J gene: TRBJ1-1
D gene: -
CDR3 length: 15
clone size: -
V gene: TRBV7-2
CDR3 protein: CASSPWGALNTEAFF
CDR3 DNA: TGTGCCAGCAGCCCCTGGGGGGCCTTGAACACTGAAGCTTTCTTT

J gene: TRBJ2-5
D gene: -
CDR3 length: 14
clone size: -
V gene: TRBV13
CDR3 protein: CASSLVGVQETQYF
CDR3 DNA: TGTGCCAGCAGCTTAGTGGGGGTGCAAGAGACCCAGTACTTC

J gene: TRBJ2-5
D gene: -
CDR3 length: 13
clone size: -
V gene: TRBV5-1
CDR3 protein: CASSPGQQETQYF
CDR3 DNA: TGCGCCAGCAGCCCTGGACAGCAAGAGACCCAGTACTTC

J gene: TRBJ2-1
D gene: TRBD2
CDR3 length: 15
clone size: -
V gene: TRBV7-9
CDR3 protein: CASSFLAGTTNEQFF
CDR3 DNA: TGTGCCAGCAGTTTTTTAGCGGGAACCACCAATGAGCAGTTCTTC

J gene: TRBJ1-6
D gene: TRBD1
CDR3 length: 15
clone size: few
V gene: TRBV19
CDR3 protein: CASSIADRENSPLHF
CDR3 DNA: TGTGCCAGTAGTATAGCCGACAGGGAGAATTCACCCCTCCACTTT

J gene: TRBJ2-3
D gene: -
CDR3 length: 15
clone size: -
V gene: TRBV5-1
CDR3 protein: CASSLDLASTDTQYF
CDR3 DNA: TGCGCCAGCAGCTTGGACCTAGCGAGCACAGATACGCAGTATTTT

J gene: TRBJ2-5
D gene: -
CDR3 length: 12
clone size: -
V gene: TRBV7-3
CDR3 protein: CSSGFSERTQYF
CDR3 DNA: TGTTCCAGCGGATTTAGCGAGAGGACCCAGTACTTC

J gene: TRBJ2-5
D gene: TRBD2
CDR3 length: 15
clone size: -
V gene: TRBV7-2
CDR3 protein: CASSLYASGEETQYF
CDR3 DNA: TGTGCCAGCAGCTTATATGCTAGCGGGGAAGAGACCCAGTACTTC

J gene: TRBJ2-5
D gene: -
CDR3 length: 13
clone size: few
V gene: TRBV5-1
CDR3 protein: CASSLATQETQYF
CDR3 DNA: TGCGCCAGCAGCTTGGCTACCCAAGAGACCCAGTACTTC

J gene: TRBJ1-2
D gene: -
CDR3 length: 12
clone size: many
V gene: TRBV10-3
CDR3 protein: CAISDPKGSYTF
CDR3 DNA: TGTGCCATCAGTGACCCAAAGGGGAGCTACACCTTC

J gene: TRBJ1-2
D gene: -
CDR3 length: 15
clone size: -
V gene: TRBV6-5
CDR3 protein: CASSYLWGGNYGYTF
CDR3 DNA: TGTGCCAGCAGTTACCTCTGGGGAGGGAACTATGGCTACACCTTC

J gene: TRBJ2-3
D gene: -
CDR3 length: 12
clone size: -
V gene: TRBV20-1
CDR3 protein: CSARQLTDTQYF
CDR3 DNA: TGCAGTGCAAGACAGCTCACAGATACGCAGTATTTT

J gene: TRBJ1-2
D gene: -
CDR3 length: 15
clone size: few
V gene: TRBV2
CDR3 protein: CASSFGSGAVDGYTF
CDR3 DNA: TGTGCCAGCAGTTTTGGCTCAGGGGCCGTTGATGGCTACACCTTC

J gene: TRBJ1-1
D gene: -
CDR3 length: 15
clone size: many
V gene: TRBV7-2
CDR3 protein: CASSLGSRGDTEAFF
CDR3 DNA: TGTGCCAGCAGCTTAGGCAGCCGGGGGGACACTGAAGCTTTCTTT

J gene: TRBJ1-2
D gene: -
CDR3 length: 14
clone size: -
V gene: TRBV5-5
CDR3 protein: CASSLGTANYGYTF
CDR3 DNA: TGTGCCAGCAGCTTGGGGACAGCTAACTATGGCTACACCTTC

J gene: TRBJ1-5
D gene: TRBD1
CDR3 length: 14
clone size: few
V gene: TRBV7-2
CDR3 protein: CASSLKQGDQPQHF
CDR3 DNA: TGTGCCAGCAGCTTAAAACAGGGGGATCAGCCCCAGCATTTT

J gene: TRBJ1-2
D gene: TRBD1
CDR3 length: 15
clone size: few
V gene: TRBV6-5
CDR3 protein: CASSYSGGTNYGYTF
CDR3 DNA: TGTGCCAGCAGTTACTCAGGGGGCACTAACTATGGCTACACCTTC

J gene: TRBJ2-1
D gene: -
CDR3 length: 12
clone size: -
V gene: TRBV29-1
CDR3 protein: CSVALTSNEQFF
CDR3 DNA: TGCAGCGTTGCCCTTACTAGCAATGAGCAGTTCTTC

J gene: TRBJ1-3
D gene: -
CDR3 length: 17
clone size: -
V gene: TRBV7-7
CDR3 protein: CASSTWTGMDSGNTIYF
CDR3 DNA: TGTGCCAGCAGCACTTGGACGGGGATGGACTCTGGAAACACCATATATTTT

J gene: TRBJ2-1
D gene: -
CDR3 length: 15
clone size: -
V gene: TRBV5-5
CDR3 protein: CASSLPRGSYNEQFF
CDR3 DNA: TGTGCCAGCAGCTTGCCCCGGGGATCATACAATGAGCAGTTCTTC

J gene: TRBJ1-2
D gene: -
CDR3 length: 15
clone size: -
V gene: TRBV25-1
CDR3 protein: CASTGGVGFNYGYTF
CDR3 DNA: TGTGCCAGCACCGGGGGGGTAGGGTTTAACTATGGCTACACCTTC

J gene: TRBJ2-5
D gene: -
CDR3 length: 14
clone size: few
V gene: TRBV18
CDR3 protein: CASSPPDSQETQYF
CDR3 DNA: TGTGCCAGCTCACCACCGGATTCCCAAGAGACCCAGTACTTC

J gene: TRBJ2-7
D gene: TRBD1
CDR3 length: 13
clone size: few
V gene: TRBV20-1
CDR3 protein: CSASGDRGYEQYF
CDR3 DNA: TGCAGTGCTAGCGGCGACAGGGGCTACGAGCAGTACTTC

J gene: TRBJ2-5
D gene: TRBD1
CDR3 length: 14
clone size: -
V gene: TRBV20-1
CDR3 protein: CSALPRDSQSPQYF
CDR3 DNA: TGCAGTGCTCTCCCCCGGGACAGTCAATCCCCCCAGTACTTC

J gene: TRBJ1-5
D gene: -
CDR3 length: 12
clone size: few
V gene: TRBV7-2
CDR3 protein: CASRSIGQPQHF
CDR3 DNA: TGTGCCAGCAGGAGTATAGGTCAGCCCCAGCATTTT

J gene: TRBJ2-7
D gene: -
CDR3 length: 14
clone size: -
V gene: TRBV4-1
CDR3 protein: CASSRALQGYEQYF
CDR3 DNA: TGCGCCAGCAGCCGGGCCCTCCAGGGCTACGAGCAGTACTTC